This is a list of T cell receptor beta chains from one sample in a study of precursors of human CD4 cytotoxic T cells. TCRdb analysed the reads with MiXCR anew, one entry per CDR3 protein. The sample lists about 280 distinct CDR3 sequences, 25% to 35% occurring once. Sequencing used memory CD4+ T cells from blood (PBMCs). These receptors were collected from a human donor in good health. Each CDR3 is given with its conserved first and last residue. D genes are given only for firm matches. Not all rows give a size; the values are once, few, many and, for expanded clones, a class.

V gene: TRBV18
J gene: TRBJ1-4
D gene: -
clone size: large
CDR3 DNA: TGTGCCAGCTCACCTGACTTGGACGGAAGAAATGAAAAACTGTTTTTT
CDR3 protein: CASSPDLDGRNEKLFF

V gene: TRBV11-2
J gene: TRBJ2-4
D gene: -
clone size: -
CDR3 DNA: TGTGCCAGCAGCTTAGTAGGCAGTGTAGCCAAAAACATTCAGTACTTC
CDR3 protein: CASSLVGSVAKNIQYF

V gene: TRBV24-1
J gene: TRBJ2-3
D gene: TRBD1
clone size: large
CDR3 DNA: TGTGCCACCAGTGAAAGGACAGGGGCCACAGATACGCAGTATTTT
CDR3 protein: CATSERTGATDTQYF

V gene: TRBV11-2
J gene: TRBJ1-4
D gene: TRBD1
clone size: hyperexpanded
CDR3 DNA: TGTGCCAGCAGCCGCGACAGGGGGCGCGTGGAAAAACTGTTTTTT
CDR3 protein: CASSRDRGRVEKLFF

V gene: TRBV5-1
J gene: TRBJ2-7
D gene: -
clone size: -
CDR3 DNA: TGCGCCAGCAGCTTGGGTTGGCAGGGTCGGAACGAGCAGTACTTC
CDR3 protein: CASSLGWQGRNEQYF

V gene: TRBV30
J gene: TRBJ2-1
D gene: -
clone size: -
CDR3 DNA: TGTGCCGGCGCGTGGGGCCGGAGCTCCTACAATGAGCAGTTCTTC
CDR3 protein: CAGAWGRSSYNEQFF

V gene: TRBV5-1
J gene: TRBJ2-1
D gene: -
clone size: -
CDR3 DNA: TGCGCCAGCAGCTTGGGGCGGGATGGGTACAATGAGCAGTTCTTC
CDR3 protein: CASSLGRDGYNEQFF

V gene: TRBV5-1
J gene: TRBJ1-4
D gene: TRBD1
clone size: -
CDR3 DNA: TGCGCCAGCAGTTCGGGACAGGGACAAGAAAAACTGTTTTTT
CDR3 protein: CASSSGQGQEKLFF

V gene: TRBV7-6
J gene: TRBJ2-3
D gene: TRBD2
clone size: -
CDR3 DNA: TGTGCCAGCAGCTTTACTAGCGGGAGGGCCAAGGATACGCAGTATTTT
CDR3 protein: CASSFTSGRAKDTQYF

V gene: TRBV10-3
J gene: TRBJ2-7
D gene: TRBD2
clone size: large
CDR3 DNA: TGTGCCATCAGTGTGGGACTAGCGGGTTACGAGCAGTACTTC
CDR3 protein: CAISVGLAGYEQYF

V gene: TRBV6-4
J gene: TRBJ2-1
D gene: -
clone size: hyperexpanded
CDR3 DNA: TGTGCCAGCAGTGAGAACGGGGGAGACCACAATGAGCAGTTCTTC
CDR3 protein: CASSENGGDHNEQFF

V gene: TRBV4-1
J gene: TRBJ1-2
D gene: -
clone size: few
CDR3 DNA: TGCGCCAGCAGCCAAGACCGTAGCTCTTTTGGCTACACCTTC
CDR3 protein: CASSQDRSSFGYTF

V gene: TRBV27
J gene: TRBJ2-1
D gene: -
clone size: few
CDR3 DNA: TGTGCCAGCAGTTTCGGGACGGGATACAATGAGCAGTTCTTC
CDR3 protein: CASSFGTGYNEQFF

V gene: TRBV9
J gene: TRBJ2-2
D gene: TRBD2
clone size: -
CDR3 DNA: TGTGCCAGCAATACCCCTTCGGGAGCGGGGACCGGGGAGCTGTTTTTT
CDR3 protein: CASNTPSGAGTGELFF

V gene: TRBV24-1
J gene: TRBJ2-2
D gene: -
clone size: large
CDR3 DNA: TGTGCCACCAGTCCAACAATAAGGGCTAACACCGGGGAGCTGTTTTTT
CDR3 protein: CATSPTIRANTGELFF

V gene: TRBV6-1
J gene: TRBJ2-3
D gene: TRBD2
clone size: once
CDR3 DNA: TGTGCCAGCAGGCTAGCGGGAGGAACCACAGATACGCAGTATTTT
CDR3 protein: CASRLAGGTTDTQYF

V gene: TRBV20-1
J gene: TRBJ1-1
D gene: -
clone size: -
CDR3 DNA: TGCAGTGCTCCCGACAGGAAGGCTTTCTTT
CDR3 protein: CSAPDRKAFF

V gene: TRBV5-5
J gene: TRBJ2-5
D gene: -
clone size: -
CDR3 DNA: TGTGCCAGCAGCTTTGGGGCCACGGGAGATCAAGAGACCCAGTACTTC
CDR3 protein: CASSFGATGDQETQYF

V gene: TRBV20-1
J gene: TRBJ2-3
D gene: -
clone size: -
CDR3 DNA: TGCAGTGCAACGCAGGGGACAGATACGCAGTATTTT
CDR3 protein: CSATQGTDTQYF

V gene: TRBV11-2
J gene: TRBJ2-7
D gene: -
clone size: -
CDR3 DNA: TGTGCCAGCAGCTTAGATCGGTACGAGCAGTACTTC
CDR3 protein: CASSLDRYEQYF

V gene: TRBV1
J gene: TRBJ2-3
D gene: -
clone size: few
CDR3 DNA: TGCACCAGCAGCCGACGTCGTAGCGGGAAGTGGCCGAGGGAGGCTACGCAGTATTTT
CDR3 protein: CTSSRRRSGKWPREATQYF

V gene: TRBV5-1
J gene: TRBJ2-2
D gene: -
clone size: large
CDR3 DNA: TGCGCCAGCAGCTTGGCTGGGGACGAGGAGCTGTTTTTT
CDR3 protein: CASSLAGDEELFF

V gene: TRBV29-1
J gene: TRBJ2-1
D gene: TRBD2
clone size: -
CDR3 DNA: TGCAGCGTGGGAGATAAACCGGGACTAGCTTTAATGAATGAGCAGTTCTTC
CDR3 protein: CSVGDKPGLALMNEQFF

V gene: TRBV29-1
J gene: TRBJ2-5
D gene: TRBD2
clone size: large
CDR3 DNA: TGCAGCGTTGATGGGGCTAGCGGGCAAGAGACCCAGTACTTC
CDR3 protein: CSVDGASGQETQYF

V gene: TRBV20-1
J gene: TRBJ1-5
D gene: TRBD1
clone size: few
CDR3 DNA: TGCAGTGCTCCGGACAGGGGGATGAAACAGCCCCAGCATTTT
CDR3 protein: CSAPDRGMKQPQHF

V gene: TRBV5-1
J gene: TRBJ2-7
D gene: -
clone size: few
CDR3 DNA: TGCGCCAGCAGCCGGATCCGGGGATACGAGCAGTACTTC
CDR3 protein: CASSRIRGYEQYF

V gene: TRBV5-1
J gene: TRBJ1-1
D gene: -
clone size: large
CDR3 DNA: TGCGCCAGCAGCTTGGGGACAGTGAACACTGAAGCTTTCTTT
CDR3 protein: CASSLGTVNTEAFF

V gene: TRBV10-3
J gene: TRBJ1-1
D gene: -
clone size: large
CDR3 DNA: TGTGCCACGGTTACAGGTGGCACTGAAGCTTTCTTT
CDR3 protein: CATVTGGTEAFF

V gene: TRBV11-2
J gene: TRBJ1-1
D gene: -
clone size: -
CDR3 DNA: TGTGCCAGCAGCTTAGAATACAGGGAAAGTGCAGCTTTCTTT
CDR3 protein: CASSLEYRESAAFF

V gene: TRBV5-1
J gene: TRBJ1-1
D gene: -
clone size: -
CDR3 DNA: TGCGCCAGCAGCGGCCCACAGGGTGTTACTGAAGCTTTCTTT
CDR3 protein: CASSGPQGVTEAFF

V gene: TRBV5-1
J gene: TRBJ2-5
D gene: -
clone size: few
CDR3 DNA: TGCGCCAGCAGCGTTCTTCCTATCCGCCAAGAGACCCAGTACTTC
CDR3 protein: CASSVLPIRQETQYF

V gene: TRBV3-1
J gene: TRBJ2-5
D gene: -
clone size: -
CDR3 DNA: TGTGCCAGCAGCCAAGGTGTGAATGCGTTCGAGACCCAGTACTTC
CDR3 protein: CASSQGVNAFETQYF

V gene: TRBV2
J gene: TRBJ2-3
D gene: -
clone size: -
CDR3 DNA: TGTGCCAGCAGTGAAGCGCTCATGCGTCGCGGACCTAGCACAGATACGCAGTATTTT
CDR3 protein: CASSEALMRRGPSTDTQYF

V gene: TRBV6-2/TRBV6-3
J gene: TRBJ2-1
D gene: TRBD2
clone size: few
CDR3 DNA: TGTGCCAGCAGTTACTTTGGGAGGGGACGCAATGAGCAGTTCTTC
CDR3 protein: CASSYFGRGRNEQFF

V gene: TRBV5-1
J gene: TRBJ2-1
D gene: TRBD1
clone size: large
CDR3 DNA: TGCGCCAGTACCCGGGACAGGACCTACAATGAGCAGTTCTTC
CDR3 protein: CASTRDRTYNEQFF

V gene: TRBV20-1
J gene: TRBJ1-2
D gene: -
clone size: few
CDR3 DNA: TGCAGTGCTAGAGATCGGGGGTTTGGCTACACCTTC
CDR3 protein: CSARDRGFGYTF

V gene: TRBV20-1
J gene: TRBJ2-5
D gene: TRBD2
clone size: few
CDR3 DNA: TGCAGTGCTCCGCGGACTAGCGGGAGTTCGGGAGAGACCCAGTACTTC
CDR3 protein: CSAPRTSGSSGETQYF

V gene: TRBV11-2
J gene: TRBJ2-3
D gene: TRBD1
clone size: large
CDR3 DNA: TGTGCCAGCAGCTTATGGGGACAGGGGGATACGCAGTATTTT
CDR3 protein: CASSLWGQGDTQYF

V gene: TRBV5-1
J gene: TRBJ2-1
D gene: -
clone size: large
CDR3 DNA: TGCGCCAGCAGCTCCCGAGACAGACAGGACCGGGATGAGCAGTTCTTC
CDR3 protein: CASSSRDRQDRDEQFF

V gene: TRBV5-1
J gene: TRBJ2-5
D gene: -
clone size: large
CDR3 DNA: TGCGCCAGCAGCTTGGGACAAGAGACCCAGTACTTC
CDR3 protein: CASSLGQETQYF

V gene: TRBV3-1
J gene: TRBJ2-5
D gene: -
clone size: large
CDR3 DNA: TGTGCCAGCAGCCAAATCGGGACTGGCAGACAAGAGACCCAGTACTTC
CDR3 protein: CASSQIGTGRQETQYF

V gene: TRBV5-5
J gene: TRBJ1-6
D gene: -
clone size: large
CDR3 DNA: TGTGCCAGCAGCATATACGTACCCCGGACGCTGGTTAGGGGTTCACCCCTCCACTTT
CDR3 protein: CASSIYVPRTLVRGSPLHF

V gene: TRBV20-1
J gene: TRBJ2-3
D gene: -
clone size: large
CDR3 DNA: TGCAGTGCTAGGGCCACAGATACGCAGTATTTT
CDR3 protein: CSARATDTQYF

V gene: TRBV12-3/TRBV12-4
J gene: TRBJ2-7
D gene: -
clone size: -
CDR3 DNA: TGTGCCAGCAGTCCCTATGGGGGGGACACCTTCTCCTACGAGCAGTACTTC
CDR3 protein: CASSPYGGDTFSYEQYF

V gene: TRBV20-1
J gene: TRBJ2-7
D gene: -
clone size: once
CDR3 DNA: TGCAGTGCTAGAGCCGCTAACTACGAGCAGTACTTC
CDR3 protein: CSARAANYEQYF